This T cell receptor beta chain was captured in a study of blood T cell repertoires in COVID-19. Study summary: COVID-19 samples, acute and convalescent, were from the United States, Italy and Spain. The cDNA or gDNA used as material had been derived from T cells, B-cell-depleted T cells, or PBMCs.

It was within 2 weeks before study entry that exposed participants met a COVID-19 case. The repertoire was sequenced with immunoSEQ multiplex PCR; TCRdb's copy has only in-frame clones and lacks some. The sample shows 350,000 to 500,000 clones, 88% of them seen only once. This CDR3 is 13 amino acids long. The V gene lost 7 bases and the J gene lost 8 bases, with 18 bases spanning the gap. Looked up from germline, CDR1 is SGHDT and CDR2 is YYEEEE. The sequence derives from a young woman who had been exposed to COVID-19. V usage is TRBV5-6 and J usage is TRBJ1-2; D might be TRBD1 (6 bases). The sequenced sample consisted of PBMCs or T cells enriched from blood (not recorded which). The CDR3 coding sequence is TGTGCCAGCGTCTGGGGTCAGGGGCAAGGCTACACCTTC. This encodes CASVWGQGQGYTF.